One sample yielded the 29 T cell receptor beta chains listed below, sequenced in a study of T cells expressing NK-cell markers. TCRdb re-called the 5' RACE reads; every CDR3 protein appears as one record, without DNA. The listing contains some 460,000 distinct CDR3 sequences. The specimen sequenced was blood T cells: a sorted CD56 or NKG2C T cell subset, CD4+ or CD8+ T cells, or bulk PBMC T cells (not recorded which). The receptors here all came from a woman aged 45-59 years in good health.

The chain joins TRBV7-3 to TRBJ1-1; the TCRdb D gene call, TRBD1, has no DNA to confirm it. The CDR3 runs 13 residues. Germline CDR1 and CDR2: SGHTA and FQGTGA. The CDR3 region is CASGQGPNTEAFF.

The V gene is TRBV12-3 or TRBV12-4, the J gene TRBJ2-5. The CDR3 spans 15 residues. The CDR3 sequence: CASSSIEGSKETQYF.

The rearrangement links TRBV11-1 to TRBJ2-1; the TRBD1 assignment by TCRdb is unverifiable without DNA. This CDR3 contains 12 residues. The germline gives CDR1 SGHAT, CDR2 FQDESV (reference sequence). CDR3 amino acids: CASSPGQYEQFF. The full variable domain, rest sourced from reference TRBV11-1 and TRBJ2-1, is EAEVAQSPRYKITEKSQAVAFWCDPISGHATLYWYRQILGQGPELLVQFQDESVVDDSQLPKDRFSAERLKGVDSTLKIQPAELGDSAMYLCASSPGQYEQFFGPGTRLTVL.

This chain connects TRBV12-3 or TRBV12-4 to TRBJ1-4; no DNA is available, so the TRBD1 call from TCRdb remains unchecked. The CDR3 spans 14 residues. The CDR3 sequence: CASSPGVVWEKLFF.

J is TRBJ1-2 and V is TRBV5-1. Germline CDR1 SGHRS, CDR2 YFSETQ. This CDR3 contains 13 residues. CDR3 in amino acids: CASSLDSTYGYTF.

This chain connects TRBV12-3 or TRBV12-4 to TRBJ1-1. The length of the CDR3 is 12 residues. CDR3 sequence reads: CASSRTAAGAFF.

The V call is TRBV10-2, the J call TRBJ2-5; as DNA is missing, the TRBD2 call by TCRdb cannot be tested. CDR1 and CDR2 (germline): WSHSY, SAAADI. The CDR3 is 15 residues long. The CDR3 here is CASSEGAGGPETQYF.

The V and J genes are TRBV20-1 and TRBJ1-2. This CDR3 is 13 amino acids long. Germline V gives CDR1 DFQATT, CDR2 SNEGSKA (reference sequence). CDR3 region: CSATVNQHHGYTF.

The chain uses TRBV18 and TRBJ2-6. The CDR3 consists of 17 residues. Germline assignment: CDR1 KGHSH and CDR2 LQKENI. CDR3 sequence reads: CASSPTDSLSEANVLTF.

The chain employs TRBV5-1 and TRBJ1-4. CDR3 length equals 14 residues. Per germline, CDR1 SGHRS and CDR2 YFSETQ. CDR3 protein: CATSPVIGSGKLFF. The entire variable domain, with the rest obtained from reference TRBV5-1 and TRBJ1-4, is as follows: KAGVTQTPRYLIKTRGQQVTLSCSPISGHRSVSWYQQTPGQGLQFLFEYFSETQRNKGNFPGRFSGRQFSNSRSEMNVSTLELGDSALYLCATSPVIGSGKLFFGSGTQLSVL.

The chain uses TRBV4-2 and TRBJ2-5; TCRdb lists TRBD2, though no DNA is available to test this call. Germline CDR1 LGHNA, CDR2 YNFKEQ. The CDR3 sequence is 15 residues long. CDR3 loop: CASSRASGLQETQYF.

V usage is TRBV14 and J usage is TRBJ1-5; the TCRdb call, TRBD1, lacks DNA for checking. CDR1 is SGHDN and CDR2 is FVKESK in the germline V gene. This CDR3 spans 17 amino acids. CDR3 sequence reads: CASSRTNQGTGIQPQHF.

The chain uses TRBV24-1 and TRBJ2-1; TCRdb returns TRBD2, unconfirmable since there is no DNA. The germline gives CDR1 KGHDR, CDR2 SFDVKD. This CDR3 is built from 16 residues. CDR3 sequence reads: CATSDTLGTSRNEQFF.

The rearrangement uses TRBV7-2 and TRBJ2-1; TCRdb's assignment of TRBD1 cannot be checked, as there is no DNA. The CDR3 spans 15 residues. CDR1 is SGHTA and CDR2 is FQGNSA in the germline V gene. The CDR3 here is CASSTTIPPSNEQFF.

The CDR3 loop is CASSPRLFTGELFF. V gene TRBV14 combines with J gene TRBJ2-2; TCRdb proposes TRBD2, but this gene call is untestable without DNA. CDR3 length equals 14 residues. CDR1 SGHDN and CDR2 FVKESK come from the germline V gene.

V and J are TRBV19 and TRBJ2-2; TCRdb reports TRBD1, a call that lacks DNA to check it against. The length of the CDR3 is 16 residues. Germline V lookup: CDR1 LNHDA, CDR2 SQIVND (reference sequence). CDR3 residues: CASSPRDRMNTGELFF.

V is TRBV12-3 or TRBV12-4 and J is TRBJ1-2. This CDR3 comprises 13 residues. This CDR3 is CASSLAEMGGYTF.

This chain connects TRBV20-1 to TRBJ2-7; TCRdb gives TRBD1 as the D gene, but with no DNA this cannot be confirmed. There are 15 residues in the CDR3. Germline V CDR1 and CDR2: DFQATT, SNEGSKA (reference sequence). The CDR3 protein is CSAPSTGGPSSEQYF.

J is TRBJ2-7 and V is TRBV20-1. Germline CDR1 is DFQATT and CDR2 is SNEGSKA (reference sequence). This CDR3 is 14 amino acids long. Here the CDR3 reads CSARDSATVYEQYF.

The rearrangement joins TRBV19 to TRBJ2-2; TCRdb's assignment of TRBD1 cannot be checked, as there is no DNA. This CDR3 has 14 residues. In germline, CDR1 is LNHDA, CDR2 SQIVND (reference sequence). The CDR3: CASKKDSNTGELFF.

V gene TRBV29-1 combines with J gene TRBJ2-1; TCRdb selects TRBD2, and the lack of DNA leaves this call unchecked. Germline lookup yields CDR1 SQVTM and CDR2 ANQGSEA. This CDR3 has 14 amino acids. The CDR3 sequence: CSVDRLGGYNEQFF.

V is TRBV27 and J is TRBJ2-5; TCRdb proposes TRBD1, but this gene call is untestable without DNA. This CDR3 has 14 residues. Germline CDR1 MNHEY, CDR2 SMNVEV (reference sequence). CDR3 sequence: CASSTPRGRETQYF.

The chain has TRBV11-3 and TRBJ2-2; the D call of TRBD2 rests on TCRdb alone, since no DNA is present to check it. The CDR3 sequence is 16 residues long. From germline, CDR1 is SGHNT and CDR2 YENEEA. CDR3 in amino acids: CASSPGLAGRGGELFF.

The chain recombines TRBV6-5 with TRBJ2-3; the D call from TCRdb, TRBD1, cannot be confirmed without DNA. The CDR3 loop spans 17 amino acids. Looked up from germline, CDR1 is MNHEY and CDR2 is SVGAGI. CDR3 loop: CANPGTGECSTTDTQYF.

The chain is built from TRBV6-5 and TRBJ2-3; with no DNA, the TCRdb D assignment of TRBD2 cannot be verified. Germline V CDR1 and CDR2: MNHEY, SVGAGI. CDR3 size: 14 residues. CDR3 amino acids: CASTNGLFTDTQYF.

V usage is TRBV11-3 and J usage is TRBJ1-1; the TRBD1 assignment by TCRdb is unverifiable without DNA. The CDR3 extends over 15 amino acids. In germline, CDR1 is SGHNT, CDR2 YENEEA. The CDR3 protein is CASNLVVGRDTEAFF.

This chain's CDR3 is CASNWGGGLSEQYF. The V and J genes are TRBV5-1 and TRBJ2-7; TCRdb proposes TRBD1, but this gene call is untestable without DNA. Per germline, CDR1 SGHRS and CDR2 YFSETQ. This CDR3 is built from 14 residues.

The chain has TRBV3-1 and TRBJ2-2; TCRdb's D call, TRBD2, is unchecked because there is no DNA. Germline CDR1 is LGHDT and CDR2 is YNNKEL (reference sequence). This CDR3 has 15 amino acids. The CDR3 loop is CASSRRREYTGELFF.

The chain's CDR3 is CASSFLMSSYNEQFF. The gene calls are TRBV5-1 and TRBJ2-1. CDR1 is SGHRS and CDR2 is YFSETQ in the germline V gene. The CDR3 contains 15 residues.